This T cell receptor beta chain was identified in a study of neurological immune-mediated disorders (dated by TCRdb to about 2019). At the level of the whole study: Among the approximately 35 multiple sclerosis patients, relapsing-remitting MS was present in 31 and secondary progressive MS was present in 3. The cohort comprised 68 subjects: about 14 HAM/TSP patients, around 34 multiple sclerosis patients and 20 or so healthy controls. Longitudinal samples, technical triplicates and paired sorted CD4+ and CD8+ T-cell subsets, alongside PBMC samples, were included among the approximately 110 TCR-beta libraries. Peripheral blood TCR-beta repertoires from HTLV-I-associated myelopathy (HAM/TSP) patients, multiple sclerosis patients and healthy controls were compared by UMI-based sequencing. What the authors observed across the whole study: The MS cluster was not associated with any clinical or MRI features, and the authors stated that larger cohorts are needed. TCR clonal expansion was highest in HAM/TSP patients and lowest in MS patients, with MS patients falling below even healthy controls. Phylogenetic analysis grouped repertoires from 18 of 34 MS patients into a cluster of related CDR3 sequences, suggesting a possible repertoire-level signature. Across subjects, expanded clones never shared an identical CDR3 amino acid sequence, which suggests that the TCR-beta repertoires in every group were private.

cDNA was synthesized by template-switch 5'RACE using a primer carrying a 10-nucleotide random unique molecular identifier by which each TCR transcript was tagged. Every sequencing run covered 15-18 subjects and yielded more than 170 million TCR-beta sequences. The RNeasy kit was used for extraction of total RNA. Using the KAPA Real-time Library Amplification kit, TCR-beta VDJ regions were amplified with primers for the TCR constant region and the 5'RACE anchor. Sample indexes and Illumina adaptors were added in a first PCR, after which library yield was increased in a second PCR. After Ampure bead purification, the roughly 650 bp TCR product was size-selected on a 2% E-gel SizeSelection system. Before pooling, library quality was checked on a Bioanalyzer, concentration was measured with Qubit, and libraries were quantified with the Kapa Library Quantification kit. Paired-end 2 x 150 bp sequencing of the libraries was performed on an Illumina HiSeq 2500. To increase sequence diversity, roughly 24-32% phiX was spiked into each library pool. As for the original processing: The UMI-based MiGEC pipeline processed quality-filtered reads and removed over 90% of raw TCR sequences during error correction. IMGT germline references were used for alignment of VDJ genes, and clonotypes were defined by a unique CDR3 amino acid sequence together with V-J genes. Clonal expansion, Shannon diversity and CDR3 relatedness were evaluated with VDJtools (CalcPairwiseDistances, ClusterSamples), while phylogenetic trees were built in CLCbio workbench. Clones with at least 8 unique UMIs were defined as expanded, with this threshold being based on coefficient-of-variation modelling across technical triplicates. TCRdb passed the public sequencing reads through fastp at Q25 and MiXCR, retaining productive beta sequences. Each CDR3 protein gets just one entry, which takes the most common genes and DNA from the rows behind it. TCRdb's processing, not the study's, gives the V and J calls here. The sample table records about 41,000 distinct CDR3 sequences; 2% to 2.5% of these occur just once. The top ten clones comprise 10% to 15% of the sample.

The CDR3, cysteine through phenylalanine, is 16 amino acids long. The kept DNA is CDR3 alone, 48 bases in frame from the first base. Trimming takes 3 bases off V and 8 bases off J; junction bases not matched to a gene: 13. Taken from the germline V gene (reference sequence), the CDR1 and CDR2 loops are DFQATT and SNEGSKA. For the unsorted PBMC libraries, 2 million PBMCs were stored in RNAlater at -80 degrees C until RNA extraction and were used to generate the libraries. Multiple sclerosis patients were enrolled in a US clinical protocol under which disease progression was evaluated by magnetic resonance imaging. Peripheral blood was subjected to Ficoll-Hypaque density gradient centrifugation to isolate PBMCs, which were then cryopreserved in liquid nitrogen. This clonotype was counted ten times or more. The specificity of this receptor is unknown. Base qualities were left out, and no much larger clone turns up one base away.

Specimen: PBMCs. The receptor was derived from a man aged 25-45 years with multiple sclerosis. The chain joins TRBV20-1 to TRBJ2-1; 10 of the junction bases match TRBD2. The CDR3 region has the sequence CSASDPSSGGGYEQFF. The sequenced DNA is TGCAGTGCTAGTGACCCTTCTAGCGGGGGTGGGTATGAGCAGTTCTTC.